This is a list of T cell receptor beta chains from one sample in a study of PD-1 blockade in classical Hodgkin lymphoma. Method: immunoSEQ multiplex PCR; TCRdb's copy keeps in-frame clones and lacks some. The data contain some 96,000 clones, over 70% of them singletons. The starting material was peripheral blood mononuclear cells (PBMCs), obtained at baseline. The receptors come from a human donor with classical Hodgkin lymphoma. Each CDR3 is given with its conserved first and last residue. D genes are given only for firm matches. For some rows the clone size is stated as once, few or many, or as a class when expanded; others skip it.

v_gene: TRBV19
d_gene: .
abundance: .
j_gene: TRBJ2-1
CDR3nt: TGTGCCAGTAGTATATCGGCGGAACTCTCCTACAATGAGCAGTTCTTC
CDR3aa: CASSISAELSYNEQFF

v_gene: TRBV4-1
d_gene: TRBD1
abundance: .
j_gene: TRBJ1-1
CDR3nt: TGCGCCAGCAGCCCCGGCCAGGGGGTTGTACGGATTGAGAACACTGAAGCTTTCTTT
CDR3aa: CASSPGQGVVRIENTEAFF

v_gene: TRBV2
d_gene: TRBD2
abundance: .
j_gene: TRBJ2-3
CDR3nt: TGTGCCAGCAGTGATTTTAGGACTAGCGGCACAGATACGCAGTATTTT
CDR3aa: CASSDFRTSGTDTQYF

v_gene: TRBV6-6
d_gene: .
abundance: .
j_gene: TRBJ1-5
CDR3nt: TGTGCCAGCAGCGGGTCCTCAGCAGATCAGCCCCAGCATTTT
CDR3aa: CASSGSSADQPQHF

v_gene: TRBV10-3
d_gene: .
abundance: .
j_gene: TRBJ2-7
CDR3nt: TGTGCCATCAGTGAGTCTGGAGGGGGGGGAAGGGACGAGCAGTACTTC
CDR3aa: CAISESGGGGRDEQYF

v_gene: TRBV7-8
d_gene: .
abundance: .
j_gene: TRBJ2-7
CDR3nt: TGTGCCAGCAGCAGAACAGGGCCACCCCTCGAGCAGTACTTC
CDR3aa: CASSRTGPPLEQYF

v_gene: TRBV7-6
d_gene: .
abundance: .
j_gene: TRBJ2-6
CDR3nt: TGTGCCAGCGTGGGGAACTCTGGGGCCAACGTCCTGACTTTC
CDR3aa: CASVGNSGANVLTF

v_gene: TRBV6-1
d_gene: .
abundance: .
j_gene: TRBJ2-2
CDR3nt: TGTGCCAGCCGGGTGGGACCCGGGGAGCTGTTTTTT
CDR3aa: CASRVGPGELFF

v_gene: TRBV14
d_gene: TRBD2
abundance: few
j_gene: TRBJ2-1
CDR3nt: TGTGCCAGCAGCCAAGTGGGGCAAAGCGGGAGGGGTGAGCAGTTCTTC
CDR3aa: CASSQVGQSGRGEQFF

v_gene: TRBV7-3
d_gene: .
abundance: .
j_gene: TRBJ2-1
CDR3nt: TGTGCCAGCAGCTTACTCGGGAACGCCTACAATGAGCAGTTCTTC
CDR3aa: CASSLLGNAYNEQFF

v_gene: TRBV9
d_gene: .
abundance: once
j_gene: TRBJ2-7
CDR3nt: TGTGCCAGCAGCGGGGGACTGGGGGTCTACGAGCAGTACTTC
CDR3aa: CASSGGLGVYEQYF

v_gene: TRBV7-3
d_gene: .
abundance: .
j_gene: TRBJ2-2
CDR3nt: TGTGCCAGCAGCGCCGGTTTAGGCGGGGAGCTGTTTTTT
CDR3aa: CASSAGLGGELFF

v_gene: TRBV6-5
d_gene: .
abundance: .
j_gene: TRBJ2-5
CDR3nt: TGTGCCAGCAGATTTCAGACGGAACTTAAAGAGACCCAGTACTTC
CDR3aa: CASRFQTELKETQYF

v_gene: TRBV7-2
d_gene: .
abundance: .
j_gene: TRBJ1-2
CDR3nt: TGTGCCAGCAGCCCCACGTATGGCTACACCTTC
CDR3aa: CASSPTYGYTF

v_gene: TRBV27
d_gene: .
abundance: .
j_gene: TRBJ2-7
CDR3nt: TGTGCCAGCAGTTTAAACAGGGTATACGAGCAGTACTTC
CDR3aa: CASSLNRVYEQYF

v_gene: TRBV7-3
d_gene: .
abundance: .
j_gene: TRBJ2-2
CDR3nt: TGTGCCAGCAGCCCGGCGGGGGCGGCCGGGGAGCTGTTTTTT
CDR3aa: CASSPAGAAGELFF

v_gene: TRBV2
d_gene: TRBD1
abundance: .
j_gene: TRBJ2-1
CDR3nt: TGTGCCAGCAGGGGACAGGGAAACAATGAGCAGTTCTTC
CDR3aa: CASRGQGNNEQFF

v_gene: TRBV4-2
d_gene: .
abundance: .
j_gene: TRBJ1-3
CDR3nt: TGTGCCAGCAGCCAAGCCGACCAGACGGCCAGAGGGAACACCATATATTTT
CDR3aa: CASSQADQTARGNTIYF